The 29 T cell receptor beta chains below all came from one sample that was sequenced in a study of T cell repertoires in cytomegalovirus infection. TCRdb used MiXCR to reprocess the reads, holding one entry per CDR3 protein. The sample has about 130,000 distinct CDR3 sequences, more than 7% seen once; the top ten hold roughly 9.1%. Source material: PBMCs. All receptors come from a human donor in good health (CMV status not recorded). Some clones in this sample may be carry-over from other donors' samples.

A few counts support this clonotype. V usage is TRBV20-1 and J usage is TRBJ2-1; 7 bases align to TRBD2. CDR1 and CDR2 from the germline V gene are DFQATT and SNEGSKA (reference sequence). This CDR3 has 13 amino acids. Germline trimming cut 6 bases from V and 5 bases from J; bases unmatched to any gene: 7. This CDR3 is CSAPPRGDNEQFF. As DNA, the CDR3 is TGCAGTGCCCCCCCCCGGGGGGACAATGAGCAGTTCTTC.

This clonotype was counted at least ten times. The CDR3 is CASSLAVDREGNQPQHF. CDR3 bases: TGTGCCAGCAGCTTAGCAGTTGACAGGGAGGGAAATCAGCCCCAGCATTTT. The chain joins TRBV7-2 to TRBJ1-5; TRBD1 aligns across 7 bases. After removal of 0 bases from V and 4 bases from J, the junction contained 9 bases not matched to a gene. Germline V gives CDR1 SGHTA, CDR2 FQGNSA. The CDR3 spans 17 residues.

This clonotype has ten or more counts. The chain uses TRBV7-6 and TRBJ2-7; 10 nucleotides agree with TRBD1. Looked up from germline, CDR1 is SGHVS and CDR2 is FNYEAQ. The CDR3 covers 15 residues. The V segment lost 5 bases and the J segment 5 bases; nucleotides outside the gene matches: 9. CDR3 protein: CASSPAGTGVHEQYF. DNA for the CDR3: TGTGCCAGCAGCCCCGCCGGGACAGGGGTCCACGAGCAGTACTTC.

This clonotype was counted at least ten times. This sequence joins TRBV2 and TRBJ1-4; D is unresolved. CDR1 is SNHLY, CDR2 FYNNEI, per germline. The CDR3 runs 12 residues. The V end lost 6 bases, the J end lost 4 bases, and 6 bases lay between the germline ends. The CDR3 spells CASSFYNEKLFF. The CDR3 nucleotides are TGTGCCAGCAGCTTTTATAATGAAAAACTGTTTTTT.

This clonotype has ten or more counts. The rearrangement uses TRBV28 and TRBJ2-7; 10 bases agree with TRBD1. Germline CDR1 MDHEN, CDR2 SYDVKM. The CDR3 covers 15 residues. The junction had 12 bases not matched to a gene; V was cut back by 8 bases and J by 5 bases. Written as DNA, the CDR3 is TGTGCCAGCGGTGAGGTGGGACAGGGGATCGACGAGCAGTACTTC. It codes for CASGEVGQGIDEQYF.

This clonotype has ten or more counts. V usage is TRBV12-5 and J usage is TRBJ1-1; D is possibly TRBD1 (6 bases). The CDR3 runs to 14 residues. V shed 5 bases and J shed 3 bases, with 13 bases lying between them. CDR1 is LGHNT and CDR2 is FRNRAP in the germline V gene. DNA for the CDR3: TGTGCTAGTGGTCCCGACAGGATGGACACTGAAGCTTTCTTT. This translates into CASGPDRMDTEAFF. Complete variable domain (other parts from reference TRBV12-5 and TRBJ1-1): DARVTQTPRHKVTEMGQEVTMRCQPILGHNTVFWYRQTMMQGLELLAYFRNRAPLDDSGMPKDRFSAEMPDATLATLKIQPSEPRDSAVYFCASGPDRMDTEAFFGQGTRLTVV.

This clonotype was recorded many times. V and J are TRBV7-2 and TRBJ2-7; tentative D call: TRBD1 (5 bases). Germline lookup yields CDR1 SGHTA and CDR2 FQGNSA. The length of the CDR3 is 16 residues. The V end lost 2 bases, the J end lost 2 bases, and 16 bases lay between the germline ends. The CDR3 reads CASSLKTGAPTYEQYF. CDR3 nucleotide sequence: TGTGCCAGCAGCTTAAAAACTGGGGCACCGACCTACGAGCAGTACTTC.

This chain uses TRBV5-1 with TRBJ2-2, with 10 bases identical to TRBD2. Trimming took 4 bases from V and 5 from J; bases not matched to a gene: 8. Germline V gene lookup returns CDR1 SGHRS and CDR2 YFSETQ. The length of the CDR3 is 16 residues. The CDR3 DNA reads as TGCGCCAGCAGCCCCACTAGCGGGGTTGGGACCGGGGAGCTGTTTTTT. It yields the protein CASSPTSGVGTGELFF.

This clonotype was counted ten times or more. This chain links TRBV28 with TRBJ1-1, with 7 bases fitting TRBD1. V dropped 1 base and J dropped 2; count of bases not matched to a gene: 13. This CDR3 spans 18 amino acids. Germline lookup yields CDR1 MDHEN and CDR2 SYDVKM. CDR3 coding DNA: TGTGCCAGCAGTTTATATAGGGGGCTGGGGGGGGGCAACACTGAAGCTTTCTTT. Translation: CASSLYRGLGGGNTEAFF.

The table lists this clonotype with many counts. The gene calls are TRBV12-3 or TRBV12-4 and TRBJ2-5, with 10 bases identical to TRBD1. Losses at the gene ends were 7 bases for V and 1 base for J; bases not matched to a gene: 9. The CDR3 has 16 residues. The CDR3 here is CASTPSRDRGQETQYF. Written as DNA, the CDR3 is TGTGCCAGCACCCCATCCCGGGACAGGGGCCAAGAGACCCAGTACTTC.

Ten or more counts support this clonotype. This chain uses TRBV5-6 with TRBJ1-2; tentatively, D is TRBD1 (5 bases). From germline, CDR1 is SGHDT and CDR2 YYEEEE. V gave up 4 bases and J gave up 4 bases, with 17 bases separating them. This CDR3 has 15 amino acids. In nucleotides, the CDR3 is TGTGCCAGCAGCCAAAAAGGGACGGCCCTCTATGGCTACACCTTC. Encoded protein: CASSQKGTALYGYTF.

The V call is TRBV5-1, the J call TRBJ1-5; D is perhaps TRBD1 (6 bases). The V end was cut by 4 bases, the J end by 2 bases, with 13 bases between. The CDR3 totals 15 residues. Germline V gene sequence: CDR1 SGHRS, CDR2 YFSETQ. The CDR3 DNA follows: TGCGCCAGCAGCCCTGCAGGGGACCGCAATCAGCCCCAGCATTTT. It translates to CASSPAGDRNQPQHF.

The CDR3 spells CASSEALTDTNTGELFF. As DNA, the CDR3 is TGTGCCAGCAGTGAAGCGCTGACGGACACGAACACCGGGGAGCTGTTTTTT. The chain combines TRBV2 with TRBJ2-2; possibly TRBD1 for D (5 bases). CDR3 length: 17 amino acids. The V end lost 0 bases, the J end lost 0 bases, and 11 bases lay between the germline ends. The germline CDR1 and CDR2 sequences are SNHLY and FYNNEI.

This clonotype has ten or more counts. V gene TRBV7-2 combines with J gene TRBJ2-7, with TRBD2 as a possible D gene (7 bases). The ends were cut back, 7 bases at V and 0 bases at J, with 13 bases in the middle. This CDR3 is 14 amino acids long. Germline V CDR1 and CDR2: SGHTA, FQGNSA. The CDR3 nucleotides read TGTGCCAGCACCCAAGGGGGGGGCTCCTACGAGCAGTACTTC. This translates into CASTQGGGSYEQYF.

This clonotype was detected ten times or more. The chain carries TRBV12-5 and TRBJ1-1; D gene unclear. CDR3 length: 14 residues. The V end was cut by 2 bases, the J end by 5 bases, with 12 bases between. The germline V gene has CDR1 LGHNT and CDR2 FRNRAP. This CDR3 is CASGLMRWGTEAFF. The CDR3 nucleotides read TGTGCTAGTGGTTTGATGCGGTGGGGAACTGAAGCTTTCTTT.

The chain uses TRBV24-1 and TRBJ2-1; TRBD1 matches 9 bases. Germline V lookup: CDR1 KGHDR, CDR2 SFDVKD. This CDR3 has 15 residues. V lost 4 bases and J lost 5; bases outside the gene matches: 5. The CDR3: CATSDPGQGNNEQFF. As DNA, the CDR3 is TGTGCCACCAGTGACCCGGGACAGGGAAACAATGAGCAGTTCTTC.

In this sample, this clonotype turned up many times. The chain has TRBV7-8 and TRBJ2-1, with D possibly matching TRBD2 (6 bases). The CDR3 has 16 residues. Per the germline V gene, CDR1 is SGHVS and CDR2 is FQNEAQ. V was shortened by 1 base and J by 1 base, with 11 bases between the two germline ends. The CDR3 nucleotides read TGTGCCAGCAGCTTAGGGGGTAGCGGATCCTACAATGAGCAGTTCTTC. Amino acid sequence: CASSLGGSGSYNEQFF.

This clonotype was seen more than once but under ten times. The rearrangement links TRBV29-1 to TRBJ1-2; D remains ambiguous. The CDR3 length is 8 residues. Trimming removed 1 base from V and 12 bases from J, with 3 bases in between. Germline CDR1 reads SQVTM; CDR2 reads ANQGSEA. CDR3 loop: CSVEGNTF. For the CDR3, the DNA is TGCAGCGTTGAAGGGAACACCTTC.

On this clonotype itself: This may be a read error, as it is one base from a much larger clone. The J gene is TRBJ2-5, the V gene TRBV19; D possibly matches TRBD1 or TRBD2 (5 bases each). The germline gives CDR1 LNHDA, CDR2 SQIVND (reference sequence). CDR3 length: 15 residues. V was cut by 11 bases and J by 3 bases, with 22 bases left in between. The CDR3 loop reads CARSPAGRTKETQYF. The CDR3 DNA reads TGTGCCCGCTCCCCCGCGGGCAGGACAAAAGAGACCCAGTACTTC.

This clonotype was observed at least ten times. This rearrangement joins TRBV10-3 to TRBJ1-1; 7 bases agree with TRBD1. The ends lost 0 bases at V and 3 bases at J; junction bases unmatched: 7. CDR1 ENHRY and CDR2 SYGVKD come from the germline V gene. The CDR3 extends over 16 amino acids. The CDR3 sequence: CAISESDRTRDTEAFF. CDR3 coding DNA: TGTGCCATCAGTGAGTCGGACAGGACTCGGGACACTGAAGCTTTCTTT.

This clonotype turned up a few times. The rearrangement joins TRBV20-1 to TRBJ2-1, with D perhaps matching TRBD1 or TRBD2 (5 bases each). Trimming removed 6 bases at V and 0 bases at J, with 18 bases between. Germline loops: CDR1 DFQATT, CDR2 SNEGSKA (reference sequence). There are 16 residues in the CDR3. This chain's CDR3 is CSARTRGGGSYNEQFF. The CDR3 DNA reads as TGCAGTGCCCGTACTAGGGGTGGTGGCTCCTACAATGAGCAGTTCTTC.

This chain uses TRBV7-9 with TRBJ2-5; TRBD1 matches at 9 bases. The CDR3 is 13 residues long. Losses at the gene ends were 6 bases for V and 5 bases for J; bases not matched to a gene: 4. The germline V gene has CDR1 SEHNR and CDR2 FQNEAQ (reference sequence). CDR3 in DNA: TGTGCCAGCAGTCGGACAGGGGAGGAGACCCAGTACTTC. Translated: CASSRTGEETQYF.

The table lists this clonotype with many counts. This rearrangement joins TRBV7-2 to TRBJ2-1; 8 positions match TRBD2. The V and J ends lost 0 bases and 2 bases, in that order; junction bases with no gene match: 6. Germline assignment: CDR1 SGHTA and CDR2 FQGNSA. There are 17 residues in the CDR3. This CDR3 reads CASSLARTSLTYNEQFF. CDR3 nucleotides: TGTGCCAGCAGCTTAGCAAGGACTAGCCTTACCTACAATGAGCAGTTCTTC.

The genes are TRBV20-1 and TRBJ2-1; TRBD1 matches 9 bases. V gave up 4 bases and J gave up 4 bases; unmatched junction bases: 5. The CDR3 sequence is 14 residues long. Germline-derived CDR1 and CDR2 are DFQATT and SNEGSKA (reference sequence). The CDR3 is CSATGTGRYNEQFF. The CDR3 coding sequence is TGCAGTGCTACCGGGACAGGGAGATACAATGAGCAGTTCTTC.

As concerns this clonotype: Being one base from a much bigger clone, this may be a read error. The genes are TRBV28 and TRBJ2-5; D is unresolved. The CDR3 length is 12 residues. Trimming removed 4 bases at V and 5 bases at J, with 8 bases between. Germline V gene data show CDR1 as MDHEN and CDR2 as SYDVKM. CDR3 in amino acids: CASSSRKETQYF. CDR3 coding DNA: TGTGCCAGCAGTTCTCGGAAGGAGACCCAGTACTTC. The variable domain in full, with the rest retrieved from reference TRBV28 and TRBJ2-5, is DVKVTQSSRYLVKRTGEKVFLECVQDMDHENMFWYRQDPGLGLRLIYFSYDVKMKEKGDIPEGYSVSREKKERFSLILESASTNQTSMYLCASSSRKETQYFGPGTRLLVL.

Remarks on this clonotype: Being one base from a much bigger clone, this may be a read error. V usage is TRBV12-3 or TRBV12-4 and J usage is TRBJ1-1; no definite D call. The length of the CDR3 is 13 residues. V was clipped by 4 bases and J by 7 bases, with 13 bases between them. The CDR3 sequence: CASSSQSYIEAFF. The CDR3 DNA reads TGTGCCAGCAGTTCCCAGAGTTACATTGAAGCTTTCTTT.

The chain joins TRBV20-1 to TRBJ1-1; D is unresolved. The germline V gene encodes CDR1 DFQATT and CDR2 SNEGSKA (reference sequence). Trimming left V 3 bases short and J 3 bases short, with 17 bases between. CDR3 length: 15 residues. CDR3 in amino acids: CSASESARVDTEAFF. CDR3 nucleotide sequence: TGCAGTGCTAGCGAGTCAGCGCGGGTAGACACTGAAGCTTTCTTT.

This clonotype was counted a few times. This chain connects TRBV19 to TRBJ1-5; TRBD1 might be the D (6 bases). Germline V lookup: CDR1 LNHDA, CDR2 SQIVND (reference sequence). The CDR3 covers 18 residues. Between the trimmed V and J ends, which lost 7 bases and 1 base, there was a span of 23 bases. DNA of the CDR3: TGTGCCAGTAATGGGTGGGGGACATCGCTCCCCAGCAATCAGCCCCAGCATTTT. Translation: CASNGWGTSLPSNQPQHF.

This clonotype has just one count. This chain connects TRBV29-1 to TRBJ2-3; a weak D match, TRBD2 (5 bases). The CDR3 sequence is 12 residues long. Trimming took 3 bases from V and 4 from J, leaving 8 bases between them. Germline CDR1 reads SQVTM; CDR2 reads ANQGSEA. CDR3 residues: CSVDEGSDTQYF. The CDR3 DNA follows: TGCAGCGTTGATGAGGGTTCAGATACGCAGTATTTT.